This TCR beta chain originates from a study of cytomegalovirus exposure and HLA in healthy donors. On this clone itself: Its antigen is currently unknown.

CDR3 size: 15 residues. Germline CDR1 is MDHEN and CDR2 is SYDVKM. Trimming removed 5 bases from V and 0 bases from J; junction bases left unmatched: 3. Study-level points and caveats: Sequencing probably produced one cluster of sequence variants that were highly shared. When a later analysis was performed, an Asian-associated ancestry cluster reportedly had fewer N-insertions than the roughly 670-donor mean.

Researchers ran the PCR with 60 Vbeta and 13 Jbeta primers. TCRdb keeps only in-frame clones here, not all; method: immunoSEQ multiplex PCR. The repertoire holds approximately 200,000 clones, less than 80% seen once, with 3.5% to 5% in the top ten. This receptor was obtained from a woman in her twenties or thirties in good health and CMV-seropositive. The V and J genes are TRBV28 and TRBJ2-2; 7 bases match TRBD1. The sequenced material came from PBMCs. CDR3 sequence: CASSPGQANTGELFF. For the CDR3, the DNA is TGTGCCAGCAGTCCAGGACAGGCGAACACCGGGGAGCTGTTTTTT.